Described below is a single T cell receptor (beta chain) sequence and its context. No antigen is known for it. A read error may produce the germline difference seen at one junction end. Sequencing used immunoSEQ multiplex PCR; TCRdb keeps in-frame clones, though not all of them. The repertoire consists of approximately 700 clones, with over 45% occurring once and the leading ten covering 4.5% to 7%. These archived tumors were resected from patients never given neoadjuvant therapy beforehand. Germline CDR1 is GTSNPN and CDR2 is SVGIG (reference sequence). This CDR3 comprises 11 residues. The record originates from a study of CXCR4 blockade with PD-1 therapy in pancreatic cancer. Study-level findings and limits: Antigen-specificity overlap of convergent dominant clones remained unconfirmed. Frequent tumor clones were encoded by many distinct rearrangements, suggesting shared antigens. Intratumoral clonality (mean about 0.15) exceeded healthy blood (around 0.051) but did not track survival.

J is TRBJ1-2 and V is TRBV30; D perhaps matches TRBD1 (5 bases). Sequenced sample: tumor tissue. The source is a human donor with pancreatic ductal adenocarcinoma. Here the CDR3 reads CAWSVNRGRVF. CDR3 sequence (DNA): TGTGCCTGGAGTGTAAATCGAGGCAGGGTCTTC.